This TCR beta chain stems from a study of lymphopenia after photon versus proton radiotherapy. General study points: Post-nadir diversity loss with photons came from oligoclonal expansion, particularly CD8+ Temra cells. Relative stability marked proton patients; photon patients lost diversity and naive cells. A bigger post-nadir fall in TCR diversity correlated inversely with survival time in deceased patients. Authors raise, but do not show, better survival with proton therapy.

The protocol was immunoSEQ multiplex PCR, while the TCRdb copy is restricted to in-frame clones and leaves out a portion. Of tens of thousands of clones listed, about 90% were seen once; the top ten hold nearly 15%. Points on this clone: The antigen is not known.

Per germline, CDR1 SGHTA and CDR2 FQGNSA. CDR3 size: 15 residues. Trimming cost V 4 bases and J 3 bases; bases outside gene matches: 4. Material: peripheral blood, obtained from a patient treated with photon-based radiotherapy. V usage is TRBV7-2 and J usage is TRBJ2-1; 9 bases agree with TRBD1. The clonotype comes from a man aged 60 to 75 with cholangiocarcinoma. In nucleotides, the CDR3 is TGTGCCAGCAGCTCCGGGACAGGGTACTACAATGAGCAGTTCTTC. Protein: CASSSGTGYYNEQFF.